These 8 T cell receptor beta chains came from one sample sequenced in a study of blood T cells in healthy people across ages. Primers used in a second PCR of roughly 6 to 11 cycles were a sample-barcoded 5' primer and a J-beta primer mix. TCRdb called the 5' RACE reads again in MiXCR, with one record for every CDR3 protein. The data hold 500,000 to 650,000 distinct CDR3 sequences, with about 27% observed a single time. This sample was shared with a second study, whose subject was T cells of mothers and their children.

Specimen: blood. The receptor source for this set is a boy aged 2-15 years in good health.

V is TRBV20-1 and J is TRBJ2-7; a possible D gene is TRBD2 (6 bases). Trimming cost V 6 bases and J 1 base, with 13 bases left between them. This CDR3 has 13 residues. Germline CDR1 is DFQATT and CDR2 is SNEGSKA (reference sequence). The CDR3 DNA reads TGCAGTGCCCTGACTAGGAGGTCCTACGAGCAGTACTTC. Its translation is CSALTRRSYEQYF.

This clonotype was detected only a few times. CDR3: CASSQEGSSGGYNEQFF. The CDR3 DNA is TGCGCCAGCAGCCAAGAAGGGTCTAGCGGGGGGTACAATGAGCAGTTCTTC. The chain uses TRBV4-1 and TRBJ2-7; TRBD2 matches 11 bases. The end of the DNA aligns better with TRBJ2-1, so the J call may be wrong. The CDR3 runs 17 residues. CDR1 and CDR2 from the germline V gene are MGHRA and YSYEKL.

This clonotype was observed a few times. The DNA for the CDR3 is TGTGCCAGCAGTTACTTTGGGGGTGAGCAGTTCTTC. This translates into CASSYFGGEQFF. This chain links TRBV6-5 with TRBJ2-1, with D possibly being TRBD1 or TRBD2 (5 bases each). Trimming pared 1 base from V and 9 bases from J, leaving 7 bases between. Germline lookup yields CDR1 MNHEY and CDR2 SVGAGI. This CDR3 spans 12 amino acids.

About this clonotype itself: This may arise from a read error, as a much more abundant clone is one base away. The CDR3 protein is CASNPRELEPQHF. The DNA of the CDR3 is TGTGCCAGCAACCCACGGGAGCTTGAGCCCCAGCATTTT. The chain couples TRBV6-5 to TRBJ1-5; no clear D. Trimming shortened V by 7 bases and J by 8 bases, and 15 bases separated the two germline ends. The CDR3 covers 13 residues. Germline loops: CDR1 MNHEY, CDR2 SVGAGI.

A note on this clonotype: The final CDR3 position lacks the conserved phenylalanine or tryptophan, pointing to a likely read error. V gene TRBV5-1 combines with J gene TRBJ1-2; D remains unclear. Germline V CDR1 and CDR2: SGHRS, YFSETQ. V lost 0 bases to trimming and J lost 3 bases, with 12 bases between them. This CDR3 region has 15 residues. CDR3 sequence: CASSLALGRDYGYTL. The CDR3, as DNA: TGCGCCAGCAGCTTGGCCCTCGGGAGAGACTATGGCTACACCCTC.

The chain recombines TRBV4-1 with TRBJ2-1; 10 bases map to TRBD2. The J call may be incorrect, as the DNA end agrees better with TRBJ2-5. Germline V lookup: CDR1 MGHRA, CDR2 YSYEKL. This CDR3 is built from 15 residues. The CDR3 nucleotides are TGCGCCAGCAGCCAGCCAACTAGCGGGGCTAAGACCCAGTACTTC. This sequence encodes CASSQPTSGAKTQYF.

This chain joins TRBV20-1 and TRBJ1-2; D is possibly TRBD1 (5 bases). CDR1 and CDR2 from the germline V gene are DFQATT and SNEGSKA (reference sequence). CDR3 size: 14 residues. Trimming removed 0 bases at V and 5 bases at J, with 13 bases between. CDR3 coding DNA: TGCAGTGCTAGAGATGGGGGTGGGACTTATGGCTACACCTTC. Its translation: CSARDGGGTYGYTF.

The table lists this clonotype with a few counts. The chain is built from TRBV14 and TRBJ1-2; D not certain. Between the trimmed V and J ends, which lost 0 bases and 7 bases, there was a span of 12 bases. This CDR3 has 14 amino acids. CDR1 is SGHDN and CDR2 is FVKESK in the germline V gene. The CDR3 protein is CASSQDATLSGYTF. The CDR3 DNA reads TGTGCCAGCAGCCAAGATGCGACACTTTCTGGCTACACCTTC.